This TCR beta chain was identified during a study of tumor-infiltrating lymphocytes in localized non-small cell lung cancer. Study context: Patients included smokers and never-smokers with various histologies, some sampled after neoadjuvant chemotherapy. Resected tumor was paired with non-adjacent uninvolved lung from the same patient.

Profiling relied on immunoSEQ multiplex PCR, and the TCRdb table lists in-frame clones only, not all of them. The sample has about 24,000 clones, roughly 64% seen once. Remarks on this clone: The antigen remains unidentified.

Trimming took off 0 bases at V and 7 bases at J, with 12 bases between the two ends. Germline CDR1 and CDR2: SGHDN and FVKESK. CDR3 length: 14 residues. Whole-study results and caveats: Compared with uninvolved lung, tumors showed higher T cell infiltration by TCRbeta sequencing.

The source is a human donor with non-small cell lung cancer. What was sequenced was lung tumor tissue. This chain joins TRBV14 and TRBJ2-5; D is possibly TRBD1 or TRBD2 (6 bases each). The chain's CDR3 is CASSQELGGWTQYF. CDR3 sequence (DNA): TGTGCCAGCAGCCAAGAACTAGGGGGGTGGACCCAGTACTTC.